The source of this T cell receptor beta chain is a study of T cells in Graves' hyperthyroidism and ophthalmopathy. Notes on the study in general: Blood also contained most expanded thyroid clonotypes above 0.001.

Aged 18 to 65, the patients had hyperthyroidism that was newly diagnosed and had lasted under 2 months. Isolation of PBMCs was performed on around 9.3 ml fresh peripheral blood. This CDR3 has 18 amino acids. Germline values: CDR1 MNHGY, CDR2 SVAAGI. With 4 bases removed from V and 3 bases from J, the gap between germline ends came to 25 bases. Worth noting for this clonotype: Its antigen remains unidentified.

RNA transcripts served as the template for amplifying TCR beta CDR3 regions. RT-PCR in the first round (using the HTBI primer set) targeted the TCR CDR3. TCRdb reprocessed the multiplex PCR reads with MiXCR, giving one entry per CDR3 protein. Among 550,000 to 800,000 distinct CDR3 sequences listed, roughly 15% were seen once. The sequenced material came from blood. The chain is built from TRBV6-9 and TRBJ2-7; D possibly corresponds to TRBD2 (5 bases). This TCR came from a man between 18 and 35 years old with Graves' hyperthyroidism. CDR3 coding DNA: TGTGCCAGCAGTTCCACTTCTAACCCGACTACCCCTGGCTACGAGCAGTACTTC. Translation gives CASSSTSNPTTPGYEQYF.